A selection of T cell receptor beta chains follows, all from one sample in a study of blood T cell repertoires in COVID-19. Method: immunoSEQ multiplex PCR; TCRdb's copy keeps in-frame clones and lacks some. The data hold approximately 170,000 clones, with about 88% observed a single time. Material for sequencing was peripheral blood. These TCRs come from an elderly woman in a cohort sampled during active or convalescent COVID-19. The CDR3 runs from the conserved cysteine through the conserved F or W. The D gene is left open where the match is weak. Rows may omit the clone size; those that give it use once, few, many or a size class.

NA NA TRBJ2-7 TRBV2 CASSRGSYEQYF TGTGCCAGCAGCCGGGGGTCCTACGAGCAGTACTTC
NA NA TRBJ1-5 TRBV12-3/TRBV12-4 CASSPTAQPQHF TGTGCCAGCAGCCCAACCGCGCAGCCCCAGCATTTT
NA TRBD1 TRBJ2-2 TRBV30 CAWTLTGLRTGELFF TGTGCCTGGACCCTGACAGGGTTGCGCACCGGGGAGCTGTTTTTT
NA NA TRBJ2-3 TRBV18 CASSLNHQGDTQYF TGTGCCAGCTCACTTAATCACCAGGGGGATACGCAGTATTTT
NA TRBD1 TRBJ1-5 TRBV11-2 CASSSHRGQPQHF TGTGCCAGCAGCTCTCACAGGGGACAGCCCCAGCATTTT
NA NA TRBJ1-3 TRBV18 CASSPPGLRVSGNTIYF TGTGCCAGCTCACCACCGGGACTCCGGGTCTCTGGAAACACCATATATTTT
few TRBD1 TRBJ1-2 TRBV24-1 CATNRGYGYGYTF TGTGCCACTAACAGGGGGTATGGCTATGGCTACACCTTC
NA NA TRBJ2-3 TRBV18 CASSPGSSTDTQYF TGTGCCAGCTCACCGGGCTCGAGCACAGATACGCAGTATTTT
NA NA TRBJ1-4 TRBV18 CASSHLESTNEKLFF TGTGCCAGCTCGCACTTAGAGTCAACTAATGAAAAACTGTTTTTT
NA NA TRBJ1-6 TRBV27 CASSLWASDWNSPLHF TGTGCCAGCAGTTTATGGGCTTCTGATTGGAATTCACCCCTCCACTTT
NA TRBD1 TRBJ1-3 TRBV5-1 CASGTGELGNTIYF TGCGCCAGCGGCACAGGGGAACTTGGAAACACCATATATTTT
NA TRBD1 TRBJ2-7 TRBV9 CASSPTDRTGYEQYF TGTGCCAGCAGCCCCACGGACAGGACCGGCTACGAGCAGTACTTC
few TRBD1 TRBJ1-2 TRBV28 CASRLQGVQTNYGYTF TGTGCCAGCAGGTTACAGGGGGTACAAACTAACTATGGCTACACCTTC
NA TRBD1 TRBJ2-1 TRBV11-3 CASSPGQGTTNNEQFF TGTGCCAGCAGCCCCGGACAGGGGACGACCAACAATGAGCAGTTCTTC
NA TRBD2 TRBJ2-5 TRBV7-9 CASSPLAGVETQYF TGTGCCAGCAGCCCACTAGCGGGAGTAGAGACCCAGTACTTC
NA NA TRBJ1-2 TRBV27 CASTADSVYGYTF TGTGCCAGCACCGCGGACAGCGTCTATGGCTACACCTTC
NA TRBD2 TRBJ2-5 TRBV6-2/TRBV6-3 CASSHNFRWGGNQETQYF TGTGCCAGCAGCCACAACTTCCGATGGGGGGGGAACCAAGAGACCCAGTACTTC
NA NA TRBJ1-1 TRBV7-6 CASSHRGREGTEAFF TGTGCCAGCAGCCACCGGGGGAGAGAGGGCACTGAAGCTTTCTTT
NA TRBD1 TRBJ2-7 TRBV19 CASSTTGDSYEQYF TGTGCCAGTAGTACAACAGGGGACTCCTACGAGCAGTACTTC
once NA TRBJ1-4 TRBV29-1 CSVAGGDEKLFF TGCAGCGTTGCGGGGGGGGATGAAAAACTGTTTTTT
NA NA TRBJ1-3 TRBV24-1 CATADGSGNTIYF TGTGCCACCGCAGATGGCTCTGGAAACACCATATATTTT
NA TRBD1 TRBJ1-6 TRBV27 CASSFRDRNSPLHF TGTGCCAGCAGTTTCCGGGACAGGAATTCACCCCTCCACTTT
NA TRBD2 TRBJ2-3 TRBV4-2 CASSQDRRVRTSGRVSTDTQYF TGTGCCAGCAGCCAAGATAGGAGGGTGAGGACTAGCGGGAGAGTAAGCACAGATACGCAGTATTTT
few TRBD1 TRBJ1-5 TRBV10-3 CAIGEGQINQPQHF TGTGCCATCGGAGAGGGACAGATCAATCAGCCCCAGCATTTT
NA TRBD2 TRBJ2-5 TRBV7-9 CASSPGGLRETQYF TGTGCCAGCAGCCCGGGGGGACTTAGGGAGACCCAGTACTTC
NA NA TRBJ2-3 TRBV5-4 CASSGTSTDTQYF TGTGCCAGCAGCGGGACTAGCACAGATACGCAGTATTTT
once NA TRBJ1-1 TRBV11-3 CASSLEAGTNTEAFF TGTGCCAGCAGCTTAGAAGCGGGGACGAACACTGAAGCTTTCTTT
NA NA TRBJ1-3 TRBV3-1/TRBV3-2 CASSQGAHSGNTIYF TGTGCCAGCAGCCAGGGGGCACACTCTGGAAACACCATATATTTT
NA TRBD2 TRBJ2-5 TRBV11-3 CASSDWSLSGAGGRKTQYF TGTGCCAGCAGCGATTGGAGTCTCTCCGGAGCGGGGGGACGAAAGACCCAGTACTTC
NA NA TRBJ1-6 TRBV19 CASSIGQARNSPLHF TGTGCCAGTAGTATAGGACAGGCTCGGAATTCACCCCTCCACTTT
NA NA TRBJ1-1 TRBV7-2 CASSRRYTEAFF TGTGCCAGCTCCCGCAGGTACACTGAAGCTTTCTTT
NA TRBD1 TRBJ2-2 TRBV6-2/TRBV6-3 CASSYLQGLYSTGELFF TGTGCCAGCAGTTACCTACAGGGGTTGTATAGTACCGGGGAGCTGTTTTTT
NA TRBD2 TRBJ2-5 TRBV5-1 CASRLGSGSPQETQYF TGCGCCAGCAGACTGGGTAGCGGGAGCCCTCAAGAGACCCAGTACTTC
NA TRBD1 TRBJ1-2 TRBV12-3/TRBV12-4 CASSPDRNYGYTF TGTGCCAGCAGTCCGGACAGGAACTATGGCTACACCTTC
NA TRBD1 TRBJ1-5 TRBV6-5 CASRDTGGQPQHF TGTGCCAGCAGGGACACAGGGGGTCAGCCCCAGCATTTT
once NA TRBJ1-1 TRBV5-4 CASSFRLNRGRTEAFF TGTGCCAGCAGCTTTAGACTAAACCGCGGCCGGACTGAAGCTTTCTTT
once TRBD1 TRBJ2-2 TRBV7-6 CASSLAQGATGELFF TGTGCCAGCAGCTTAGCCCAGGGGGCAACCGGGGAGCTGTTTTTT
NA NA TRBJ2-7 TRBV28 CASIRGFPYEQYF TGTGCCAGCATTCGGGGGTTCCCCTACGAGCAGTACTTC
NA NA TRBJ2-2 TRBV19 CASSIVAGELFF TGTGCCAGTAGTATCGTCGCCGGGGAGCTGTTTTTT
NA NA TRBJ2-5 TRBV24-1 CATSDLLPPQTQYF TGTGCCACCAGTGATTTGCTCCCCCCCCAGACCCAGTACTTC
NA NA TRBJ2-7 TRBV11-3 CASSLVYYEQYF TGTGCCAGCAGCTTAGTCTACTACGAGCAGTACTTC
NA NA TRBJ1-3 TRBV9 CASSAETVSGNTIYF TGTGCCAGCAGCGCCGAAACAGTCTCTGGAAACACCATATATTTT
NA TRBD1 TRBJ1-1 TRBV24-1 CATSQRQGAEAFF TGTGCCACCAGCCAAAGACAGGGGGCTGAAGCTTTCTTT
NA TRBD2 TRBJ2-1 TRBV2 CASSTSGSYNEQFF TGTGCCAGCAGCACTAGCGGATCCTACAATGAGCAGTTCTTC
NA NA TRBJ1-1 TRBV5-1 CASSQDMASMNTEAFF TGCGCCAGCAGCCAGGATATGGCTTCAATGAACACTGAAGCTTTCTTT
NA NA TRBJ1-1 TRBV29-1 CSASNTEAFF TGCAGCGCGTCAAACACTGAAGCTTTCTTT
NA TRBD2 TRBJ2-1 TRBV3-1/TRBV3-2 CASSAMAGGARVEQFF TGTGCCAGCAGCGCAATGGCGGGGGGGGCGCGAGTTGAGCAGTTCTTC
NA TRBD1 TRBJ2-3 TRBV4-1 CASSHRDRSTDTQYF TGCGCCAGCAGCCATAGGGACAGGAGCACAGATACGCAGTATTTT
NA NA TRBJ2-3 TRBV5-8 CASSLAVQASSTDTQYF TGTGCCAGCAGCTTGGCCGTCCAGGCGTCTAGCACAGATACGCAGTATTTT